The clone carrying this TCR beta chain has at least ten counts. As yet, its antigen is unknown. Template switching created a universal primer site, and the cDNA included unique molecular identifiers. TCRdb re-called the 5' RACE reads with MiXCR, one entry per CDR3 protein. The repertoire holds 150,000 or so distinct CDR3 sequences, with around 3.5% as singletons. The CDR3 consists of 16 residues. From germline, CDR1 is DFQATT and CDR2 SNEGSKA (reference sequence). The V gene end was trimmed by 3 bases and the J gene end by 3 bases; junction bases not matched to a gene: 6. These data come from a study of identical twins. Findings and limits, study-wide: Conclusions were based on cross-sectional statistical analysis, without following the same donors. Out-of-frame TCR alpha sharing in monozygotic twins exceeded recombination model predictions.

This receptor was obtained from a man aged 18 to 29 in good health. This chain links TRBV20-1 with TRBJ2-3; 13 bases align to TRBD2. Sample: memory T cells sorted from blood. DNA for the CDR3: TGCAGTGCTAGTCCCCGACTAGCGGGAGGAACAGATACGCAGTATTTT. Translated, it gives CSASPRLAGGTDTQYF.